The entry that follows covers one T cell receptor beta chain sequence. The sample originates from a study of blood T cell repertoires in COVID-19. Original data processing: Estimated nucleated cell counts came from reference gene primer amplification. Generated by immunoSEQ multiplex PCR, the TCRdb table keeps only in-frame clones and is missing some. V and J calls and clone size are given by that table; D and trimming were obtained from the DNA. The sample records 60,000 to 75,000 clones, 88% being singletons. CDR3 size: 13 residues. CDR1 MNHNY and CDR2 SVGAGI come from the germline V gene (reference sequence). V lost 4 bases, J lost 2 bases, and 1 base stayed unmatched.

The sequence came from a human donor in a cohort sampled during active COVID-19. The sequenced sample consisted of peripheral blood. V and J are TRBV6-6 and TRBJ2-5; 7 bases fit TRBD1. CDR3 in DNA: TGTGCCAGCAGTTGGGACAGACAAGAGACCCAGTACTTC. Translated: CASSWDRQETQYF.